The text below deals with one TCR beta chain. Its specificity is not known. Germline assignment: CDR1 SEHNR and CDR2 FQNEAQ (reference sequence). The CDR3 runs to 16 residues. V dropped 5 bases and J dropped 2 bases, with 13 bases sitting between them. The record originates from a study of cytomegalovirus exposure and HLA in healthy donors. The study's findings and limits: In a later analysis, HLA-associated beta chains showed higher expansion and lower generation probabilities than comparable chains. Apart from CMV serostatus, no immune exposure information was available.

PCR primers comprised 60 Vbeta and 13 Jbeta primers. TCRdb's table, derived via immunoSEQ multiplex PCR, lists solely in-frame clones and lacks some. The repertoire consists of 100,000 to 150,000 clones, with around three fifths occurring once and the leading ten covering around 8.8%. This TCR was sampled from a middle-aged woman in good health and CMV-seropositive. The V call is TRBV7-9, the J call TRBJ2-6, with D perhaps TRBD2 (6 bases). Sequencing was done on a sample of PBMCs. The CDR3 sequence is CASSEKGLAGANVLTF. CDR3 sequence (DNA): TGTGCCAGCAGCGAGAAGGGACTGGCTGGGGCCAACGTCCTGACTTTC.